This TCR beta chain comes out of a study of OX40 agonist ivuxolimab in advanced cancers. Study information: The dose-escalation cohort was about 80% male, with a mean age of approximately 62 years, ranging about 20 to 79. Study results and caveats: Expanded clones tended on average to be more numerous among CD8+ T cells than CD4+. In the 0.1 to 3.0 mg/kg range, CD4+ and CD8+ blood T cells had expanded clonally by week 6.

Regarding this clone: Its specificity is not known.

TCRdb keeps only in-frame clones here, not all; method: immunoSEQ multiplex PCR. Of 60,000 or so clones in the sample, around 85% are singletons; the top ten hold roughly 0.95%. CDR3 length: 13 residues. Per the germline V gene, CDR1 is MDHEN and CDR2 is SYDVKM. V was trimmed by 6 bases and J by 6 bases, leaving 14 bases between them. Patients were ruled out by autoimmune disease history or systemic immunosuppression. This chain joins TRBV28 and TRBJ1-2, with a weak D call TRBD1 (6 bases). The material was CD4+ or CD8+ T cells sorted from blood, obtained in a trial of the OX40 agonist ivuxolimab. The origin of this receptor is an adult with an advanced solid tumor such as melanoma, head and neck, liver or kidney cancer. CDR3 loop: CASSPTGRNGYTF. The CDR3 region has the DNA TGTGCCAGCAGCCCGACAGGAAGAAATGGCTACACCTTC.